This TCR beta chain was recorded in a study of regulatory T cells in long-lasting Graves disease. Germline V gene lookup returns CDR1 KGHDR and CDR2 SFDVKD. This CDR3 region has 14 residues. V shed 3 bases and J shed 6 bases, with 11 bases lying between them. Sample time point: newly diagnosed GD, antithyroid drugs for less than 3 months. Isolated PBMC RNA provided the starting material for the TCR library. In building TCR beta libraries, iRepertoire HTBI primers were used together with Arm-PCR of CDR3 regions. MiXCR, applied by TCRdb to the multiplex PCR reads, yields one record per CDR3 protein. The profile shows 300,000 to 400,000 distinct CDR3 sequences, under 20% of them singletons. This clonotype has at least ten counts.

Sequenced material: peripheral blood mononuclear cells (PBMCs), taken at new diagnosis, from a patient treated with antithyroid drugs. The chain recombines TRBV24-1 with TRBJ1-5; D might be TRBD1 (5 bases). The clonotype originates from a female donor with Graves disease. CDR3 coding DNA: TGTGCCACCAGTGATATGGGGCTTGGTCAGCCCCAGCATTTT. This encodes CATSDMGLGQPQHF.